The entry below gives a single TCR beta chain sequence along with its context. Its antigen remains unknown. The sample originates from a study of CD8 T cells in Susac syndrome. Negative isolation was applied to CD8+ and CD4+ T cells, and FACS enrichment was applied to TEMRA cells. Overall study results and limits: The CD4+ T cell repertoires in Susac syndrome did not show any clonal expansion.

From germline, CDR1 is SGHDT and CDR2 YYEEEE. The CDR3 contains 13 residues. Trimming left V 6 bases short and J 2 bases short, with 11 bases between. RNA amounts of about 0.5 to 1 ug underwent reverse transcription with random hexamers. It was immunoSEQ multiplex PCR that amplified TCR beta CDR3 across 54 Vbeta and 13 Jbeta. One entry per CDR3 protein results from TCRdb running MiXCR on the immunoSEQ multiplex PCR reads. The repertoire holds about 120,000 distinct CDR3 sequences, with 96% as singletons. Material for sequencing was CD4+ T cells from PBMCs. The chain links TRBV5-6 to TRBJ2-5, with TRBD1 as a possible D gene (6 bases). This clonotype was obtained from a human donor with Susac syndrome. The CDR3 DNA sequence: TGTGCCAGCATCGTACAGGGACAAGAGACCCAGTACTTC. This encodes CASIVQGQETQYF. Supplemented by reference TRBV5-6 and TRBJ2-5, the full variable domain reads DAGVTQSPTHLIKTRGQQVTLRCSPKSGHDTVSWYQQALGQGPQFIFQYYEEEERQRGNFPDRFSGHQFPNYSSELNVNALLLGDSALYLCASIVQGQETQYFGPGTRLLVL.